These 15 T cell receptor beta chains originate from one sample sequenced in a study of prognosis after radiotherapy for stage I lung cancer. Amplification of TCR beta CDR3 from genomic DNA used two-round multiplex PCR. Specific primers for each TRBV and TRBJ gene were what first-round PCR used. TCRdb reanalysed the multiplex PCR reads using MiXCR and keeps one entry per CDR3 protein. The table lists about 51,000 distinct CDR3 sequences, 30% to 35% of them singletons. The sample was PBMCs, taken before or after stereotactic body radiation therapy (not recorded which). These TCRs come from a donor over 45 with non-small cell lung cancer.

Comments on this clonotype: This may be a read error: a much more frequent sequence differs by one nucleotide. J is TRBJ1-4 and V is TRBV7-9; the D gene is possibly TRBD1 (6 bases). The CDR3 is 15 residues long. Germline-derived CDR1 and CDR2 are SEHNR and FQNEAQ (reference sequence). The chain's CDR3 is CTSSAQQGPNEKLFF. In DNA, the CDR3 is TGTACCAGCAGCGCACAACAGGGTCCCAATGAAAAACTGTTTTTT.

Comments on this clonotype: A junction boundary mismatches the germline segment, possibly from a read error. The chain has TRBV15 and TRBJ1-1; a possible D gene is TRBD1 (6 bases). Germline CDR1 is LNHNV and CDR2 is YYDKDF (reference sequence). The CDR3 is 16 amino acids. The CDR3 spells CATEDGAGGGNTESFF. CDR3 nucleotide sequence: TGTGCCACCGAAGACGGGGCAGGAGGGGGGAACACTGAATCTTTCTTT.

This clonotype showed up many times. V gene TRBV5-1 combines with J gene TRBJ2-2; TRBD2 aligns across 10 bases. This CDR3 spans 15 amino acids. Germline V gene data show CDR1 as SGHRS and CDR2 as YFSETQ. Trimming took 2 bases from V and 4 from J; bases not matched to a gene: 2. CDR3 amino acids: CASSFIAGGTGELFF. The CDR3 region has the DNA TGCGCCAGCAGCTTTATAGCGGGAGGCACCGGGGAGCTGTTTTTT.

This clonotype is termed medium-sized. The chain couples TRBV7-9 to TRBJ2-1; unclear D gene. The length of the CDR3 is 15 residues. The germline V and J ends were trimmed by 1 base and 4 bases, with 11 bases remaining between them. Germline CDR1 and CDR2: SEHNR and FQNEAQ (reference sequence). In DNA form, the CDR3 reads TGTGCCAGCAGCTTAGGGCCCCGGGCATACAATGAGCAGTTCTTC. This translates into CASSLGPRAYNEQFF.

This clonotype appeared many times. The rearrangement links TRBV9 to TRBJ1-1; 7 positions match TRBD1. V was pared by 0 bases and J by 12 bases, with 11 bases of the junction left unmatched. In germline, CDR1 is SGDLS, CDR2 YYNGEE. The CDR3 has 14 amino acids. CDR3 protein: CASSVGLPGGLSFF. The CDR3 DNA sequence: TGTGCCAGCAGCGTAGGCCTCCCAGGGGGATTGTCTTTCTTT. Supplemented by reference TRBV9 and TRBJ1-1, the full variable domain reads DSGVTQTPKHLITATGQRVTLRCSPRSGDLSVYWYQQSLDQGLQFLIQYYNGEERAKGNILERFSAQQFPDLHSELNLSSLELGDSALYFCASSVGLPGGLSFFGQGTRLTVV.

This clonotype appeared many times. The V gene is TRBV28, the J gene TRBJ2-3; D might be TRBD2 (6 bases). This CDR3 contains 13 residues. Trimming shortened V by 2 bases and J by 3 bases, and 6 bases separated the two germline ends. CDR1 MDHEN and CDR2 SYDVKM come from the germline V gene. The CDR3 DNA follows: TGTGCCAGCAGTTTAAGCGGGACAGATACGCAGTATTTT. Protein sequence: CASSLSGTDTQYF. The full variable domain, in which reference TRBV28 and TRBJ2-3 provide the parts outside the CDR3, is DVKVTQSSRYLVKRTGEKVFLECVQDMDHENMFWYRQDPGLGLRLIYFSYDVKMKEKGDIPEGYSVSREKKERFSLILESASTNQTSMYLCASSLSGTDTQYFGPGTRLTVL.

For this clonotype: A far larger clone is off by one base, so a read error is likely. CDR3 sequence reads: CASSFLKCPTDTQYF. The CDR3 DNA reads as TGTGCCAGCAGCTTCCTCAAGTGCCCCACAGATACGCAGTATTTT. The chain couples TRBV7-9 to TRBJ2-3; D gene uncertain. Looked up from germline, CDR1 is SEHNR and CDR2 is FQNEAQ (reference sequence). V lost 3 bases, J lost 2 bases, and 12 bases lay in between. The CDR3 extends over 15 amino acids. Combining the CDR3 with reference TRBV7-9 and TRBJ2-3 gives the whole variable domain DTGVSQNPRHKITKRGQNVTFRCDPISEHNRLYWYRQTLGQGPEFLTYFQNEAQLEKSRLLSDRFSAERPKGSFSTLEIQRTEQGDSAMYLCASSFLKCPTDTQYFGPGTRLTVL.

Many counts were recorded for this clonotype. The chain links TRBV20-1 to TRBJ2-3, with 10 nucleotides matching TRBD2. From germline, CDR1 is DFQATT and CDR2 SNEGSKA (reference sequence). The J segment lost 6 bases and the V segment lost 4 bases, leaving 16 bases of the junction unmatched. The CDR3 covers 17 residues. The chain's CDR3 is CSATRHRAGGPWDTQYF. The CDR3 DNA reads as TGCAGTGCTACCCGCCACCGAGCGGGAGGGCCATGGGATACGCAGTATTTT.

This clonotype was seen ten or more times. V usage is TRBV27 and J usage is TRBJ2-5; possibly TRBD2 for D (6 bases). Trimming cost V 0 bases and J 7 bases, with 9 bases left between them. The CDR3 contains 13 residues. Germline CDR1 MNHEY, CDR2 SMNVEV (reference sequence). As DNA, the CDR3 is TGTGCCAGCAGTTTATCTAGCGGTACGACCCAGTACTTC. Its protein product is CASSLSSGTTQYF.

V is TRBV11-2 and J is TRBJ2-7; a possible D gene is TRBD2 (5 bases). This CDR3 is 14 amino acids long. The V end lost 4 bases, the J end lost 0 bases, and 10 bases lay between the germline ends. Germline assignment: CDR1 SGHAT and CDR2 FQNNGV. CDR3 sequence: CASSWSSSSYEQYF. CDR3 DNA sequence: TGTGCCAGCAGCTGGTCTAGCAGCTCCTACGAGCAGTACTTC. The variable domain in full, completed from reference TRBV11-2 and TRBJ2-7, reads EAGVAQSPRYKIIEKRQSVAFWCNPISGHATLYWYQQILGQGPKLLIQFQNNGVVDDSQLPKDRFSAERLKGVDSTLKIQPAKLEDSAVYLCASSWSSSSYEQYFGPGTRLTVT.

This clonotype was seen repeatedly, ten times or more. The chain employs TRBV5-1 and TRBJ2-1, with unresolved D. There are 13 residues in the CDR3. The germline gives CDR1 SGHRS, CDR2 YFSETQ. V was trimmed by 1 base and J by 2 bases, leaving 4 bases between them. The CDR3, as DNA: TGCGCCAGCAGCTTGCCCCCCTACAATGAGCAGTTCTTC. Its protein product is CASSLPPYNEQFF.

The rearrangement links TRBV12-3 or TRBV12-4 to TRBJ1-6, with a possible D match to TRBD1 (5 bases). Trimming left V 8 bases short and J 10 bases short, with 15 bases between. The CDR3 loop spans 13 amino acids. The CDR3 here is CASFRQGRSPLHF. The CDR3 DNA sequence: TGTGCCAGCTTTCGGCAGGGACGCTCACCCCTCCACTTT.

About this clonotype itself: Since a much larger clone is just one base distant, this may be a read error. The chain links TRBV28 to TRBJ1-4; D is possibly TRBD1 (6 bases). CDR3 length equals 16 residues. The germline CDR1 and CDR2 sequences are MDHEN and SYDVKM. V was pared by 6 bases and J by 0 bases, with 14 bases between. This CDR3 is CASRQGGGATNEKLFF. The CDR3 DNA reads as TGTGCCAGCAGACAAGGGGGGGGTGCAACTAATGAAAAACTGTTTTTT. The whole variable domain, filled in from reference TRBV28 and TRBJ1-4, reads DVKVTQSSRYLVKRTGEKVFLECVQDMDHENMFWYRQDPGLGLRLIYFSYDVKMKEKGDIPEGYSVSREKKERFSLILESASTNQTSMYLCASRQGGGATNEKLFFGSGTQLSVL.

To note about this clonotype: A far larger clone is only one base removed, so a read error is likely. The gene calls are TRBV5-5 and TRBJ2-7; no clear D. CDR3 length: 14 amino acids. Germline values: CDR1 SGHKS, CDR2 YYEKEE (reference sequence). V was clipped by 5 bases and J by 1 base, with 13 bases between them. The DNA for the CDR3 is TGTGCCAGCAGGACTTTCCATGATTCCTACGAGCAGTACTTC. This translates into CASRTFHDSYEQYF. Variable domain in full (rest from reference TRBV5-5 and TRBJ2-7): DAGVTQSPTHLIKTRGQQVTLRCSPISGHKSVSWYQQVLGQGPQFIFQYYEKEERGRGNFPDRFSARQFPNYSSELNVNALLLGDSALYLCASRTFHDSYEQYFGPGTRLTVT.

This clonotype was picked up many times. CDR3 loop: CAWSVGTGGARDTQYF. CDR3 nucleotides: TGTGCCTGGAGTGTAGGAACGGGAGGGGCCCGAGATACGCAGTATTTT. V usage is TRBV30 and J usage is TRBJ2-3; TRBD2 agrees at 8 bases. The V gene end was trimmed by 0 bases and the J gene end by 5 bases; junction bases not matched to a gene: 10. The CDR3 is made up of 16 amino acids. Germline V gives CDR1 GTSNPN, CDR2 SVGIG (reference sequence).